This TCR beta chain was identified during a study of blood T cell repertoires in COVID-19. Across the whole study: T cells, B-cell-depleted T cells, or PBMCs supplied cDNA or gDNA.

In the study's own analysis: Scientists estimated how many nucleated cells there were by amplifying reference gene primers. Libraries were prepared by immunoSEQ multiplex PCR; TCRdb keeps only in-frame clonotypes and omits some of them. V and J calls and clone size are copied from that table; D and trimming were computed from the DNA. Among approximately 250,000 clones, 84% were seen once, and the ten largest hold 8% to 9.5%. The germline V gene encodes CDR1 KGHSH and CDR2 LQKENI. V gave up 7 bases and J gave up 2 bases, with 11 bases separating them. CDR3 length equals 14 residues. The V call is TRBV18, the J call TRBJ2-2; tentative D call: TRBD2 (5 bases). The sequenced sample was peripheral blood. The origin of this receptor is a human donor in a cohort sampled during active COVID-19. CDR3 protein: CASFPDSNTGELFF. The CDR3 DNA follows: TGTGCCAGCTTTCCGGACTCTAACACCGGGGAGCTGTTTTTT.